The 24 T cell receptor beta chains listed next were all sequenced from one sample in a study of cytomegalovirus exposure and HLA in healthy donors. Primers: 60 Vbeta forward and 13 Jbeta reverse. Profiling relied on immunoSEQ multiplex PCR, and the TCRdb table lists in-frame clones only, not all of them. The sample consists of under 200,000 clones, roughly three quarters of them appearing once. Source material: PBMCs. The source is a woman aged 45 to 65 in good health and CMV-seropositive.

The chain combines TRBV6-5 with TRBJ1-1, with D perhaps TRBD1 (5 bases). CDR1 MNHEY and CDR2 SVGAGI come from the germline V gene. Trimming left V 7 bases short and J 5 bases short, with 14 bases between. The CDR3 spans 13 residues. The CDR3 loop is CASTPGGETEAFF. The CDR3, as DNA: TGTGCCAGCACCCCGGGGGGGGAGACTGAAGCTTTCTTT.

The V and J genes are TRBV28 and TRBJ2-7; possible D gene TRBD1, 5 bases. Germline values: CDR1 MDHEN, CDR2 SYDVKM. The V gene lost 3 bases and the J gene lost 1 base, with 13 bases spanning the gap. The CDR3 consists of 15 residues. The DNA of the CDR3 is TGTGCCAGCAGTTTCCCCCAGGGTCATTCCTACGAGCAGTACTTC. It encodes CASSFPQGHSYEQYF.

V gene TRBV6-1 combines with J gene TRBJ2-7; TRBD1 matches at 10 bases. This CDR3 region has 15 residues. Germline V gene sequence: CDR1 MNHNS, CDR2 SASEGT. Trimming took 1 base from V and 3 from J; bases not matched to a gene: 3. The CDR3 region has the DNA TGTGCCAGCAGTGAAGTGGGACAGGGGTTCTACGAGCAGTACTTC. Amino acid sequence: CASSEVGQGFYEQYF.

The chain carries TRBV18 and TRBJ1-2; possible D gene TRBD1, 5 bases. The CDR3 loop spans 15 amino acids. V lost 0 bases and J 8 bases, leaving 16 bases between the germline ends. From germline, CDR1 is KGHSH and CDR2 LQKENI. The CDR3 sequence: CASSPPADGAGGYTF. The CDR3 bases are TGTGCCAGCTCACCACCGGCGGACGGGGCGGGAGGCTACACCTTC.

The genes are TRBV6-1 and TRBJ1-1; maybe TRBD1 (5 bases). CDR1 and CDR2 from the germline V gene are MNHNS and SASEGT. The V end lost 6 bases, the J end lost 1 base, and 9 bases lay between the germline ends. This CDR3 is 13 amino acids long. This CDR3 reads CASRTTENTEAFF. CDR3 in DNA: TGTGCCAGCAGGACGACAGAGAACACTGAAGCTTTCTTT.

The genes are TRBV29-1 and TRBJ2-5; 7 bases line up with TRBD1. The J call may be faulty, since TRBJ2-7 better matches the DNA end. Per the germline V gene, CDR1 is SQVTM and CDR2 is ANQGSEA. CDR3 size: 12 residues. The CDR3 loop is CSAWDSTYEQYF. DNA for the CDR3: TGCAGCGCATGGGACAGCACCTACGAGCAGTACTTC.

This chain joins TRBV5-1 and TRBJ1-1; the D is unclear. CDR3 length equals 14 residues. Germline V gene sequence: CDR1 SGHRS, CDR2 YFSETQ. The V end lost 3 bases, the J end lost 3 bases, and 12 bases lay between the germline ends. CDR3 region: CASSSQNSYTEAFF. As DNA, the CDR3 is TGCGCCAGCAGCTCTCAGAACAGTTACACTGAAGCTTTCTTT.

The chain uses TRBV4-3 and TRBJ1-3; D gene uncertain. The ends were cut back, 0 bases at V and 4 bases at J, with 13 bases in the middle. Germline V gene data show CDR1 as LGHNA and CDR2 as YSLEER. This CDR3 is 16 amino acids long. CDR3 sequence reads: CASSQEVQPGGNTIYF. In nucleotides, the CDR3 is TGCGCCAGCAGCCAAGAAGTTCAGCCAGGAGGAAACACCATATATTTT.

This clone was counted between two and nine times. The chain is built from TRBV5-3 and TRBJ2-1; D possibly corresponds to TRBD1 (5 bases). TRBV5-3 is treated as an ORF (open reading frame) with a function not yet certain. The V gene lost 2 bases and the J gene lost 0 bases, with 12 bases spanning the gap. The CDR3 is made up of 16 amino acids. The CDR3 spells CARSFTDSSSYNEQFF. For the CDR3, the DNA is TGTGCCAGAAGCTTTACCGACAGCAGCTCCTACAATGAGCAGTTCTTC.

The CDR3 here is CSAGGGTDTQYF. The CDR3 DNA reads TGCAGCGCCGGGGGGGGCACAGATACGCAGTATTTT. The chain is built from TRBV29-1 and TRBJ2-3; 8 bases fit TRBD2. Germline trimming cut 7 bases from V and 1 base from J; bases unmatched to any gene: 1. The CDR3 runs to 12 residues. Germline CDR1 is SQVTM and CDR2 is ANQGSEA.

The chain employs TRBV30 and TRBJ2-3; the D gene is possibly TRBD1 (6 bases). The V end lost 8 bases, the J end lost 4 bases, and 13 bases lay between the germline ends. This CDR3 region has 12 residues. The V gene's germline CDR1 is GTSNPN and CDR2 SVGIG (reference sequence). The CDR3 region is CAVGGVADTQYF. In nucleotides, the CDR3 is TGTGCCGTAGGGGGAGTCGCAGATACGCAGTATTTT. Full variable domain (outside the CDR3, taken from reference TRBV30 and TRBJ2-3): SQTIHQWPATLVQPVGSPLSLECTVEGTSNPNLYWYRQAAGRGLQLLFYSVGIGQISSEVPQNLSASRPQDRQFILSSKKLLLSDSGFYLCAVGGVADTQYFGPGTRLTVL.

The chain uses TRBV7-9 and TRBJ1-4; TRBD1 might be the D (5 bases). Deletions cut 5 bases from V and 3 bases from J, with 16 bases between. Germline lookup yields CDR1 SEHNR and CDR2 FQNEAQ (reference sequence). The CDR3 is 16 amino acids. The CDR3 protein is CASSTILQGSNEKLFF. In nucleotides, the CDR3 is TGTGCCAGCAGCACAATCCTGCAGGGTTCTAATGAAAAACTGTTTTTT.

The chain employs TRBV19 and TRBJ1-6; TRBD1 matches at 10 bases. The germline V gene has CDR1 LNHDA and CDR2 SQIVND (reference sequence). The CDR3 consists of 15 residues. J gave up 14 bases and V 4 bases, and 11 bases lay outside the gene matches. In DNA, the CDR3 is TGTGCCAGTAGTACCGGGGGACAGGGGCACTCATCCCTCCACTTT. Amino acids: CASSTGGQGHSSLHF.

The chain uses TRBV7-3 and TRBJ2-3; a weak D match, TRBD2 (6 bases). Germline V gene sequence: CDR1 SGHTA, CDR2 FQGTGA. V dropped 4 bases and J dropped 6 bases, with 11 bases sitting between them. This CDR3 region has 13 residues. CDR3 coding DNA: TGTGCCAGCAGCTCCCCCGCGGGGGATACGCAGTATTTT. It yields the protein CASSSPAGDTQYF.

V gene TRBV11-2 combines with J gene TRBJ2-2; 8 nucleotides match TRBD2. V lost 6 bases to trimming and J lost 6 bases; unmatched junction nucleotides: 12. The V gene's germline CDR1 is SGHAT and CDR2 FQNNGV. The CDR3 runs to 16 residues. CDR3 in DNA: TGTGCCAGCAGTTCGGCGGCCGGGAGGGCCTCCGGGGAGCTGTTTTTT. Residues: CASSSAAGRASGELFF.

This clone has a handful of counts. The rearrangement joins TRBV20-1 to TRBJ1-1; the D gene is possibly TRBD1 (6 bases). The germline V and J ends were trimmed by 5 bases and 6 bases, with 10 bases remaining between them. Looked up from germline, CDR1 is DFQATT and CDR2 is SNEGSKA (reference sequence). The CDR3 has 11 amino acids. The CDR3 DNA reads TGCAGTGCTTACAGGGTTCCTGAAGCTTTCTTT. As protein: CSAYRVPEAFF.

The chain recombines TRBV10-3 with TRBJ2-6, with 7 bases that match TRBD2. CDR3 length equals 15 residues. The germline CDR1 and CDR2 sequences are ENHRY and SYGVKD. The trim removed 4 bases at V and 1 base at J, leaving 1 base unmatched. The CDR3 spells CAISGTSSGANVLTF. The CDR3 nucleotides read TGTGCCATCAGTGGGACTAGTTCTGGGGCCAACGTCCTGACTTTC.

V is TRBV28 and J is TRBJ2-5; 7 nucleotides agree with TRBD2. CDR3 length equals 14 residues. Germline values: CDR1 MDHEN, CDR2 SYDVKM. The CDR3 sequence is CALSAVPGRETQYF. CDR3 nucleotides: TGTGCACTTTCCGCGGTCCCCGGGAGGGAGACCCAGTACTTC. Variable domain in full (rest from reference TRBV28 and TRBJ2-5): DVKVTQSSRYLVKRTGEKVFLECVQDMDHENMFWYRQDPGLGLRLIYFSYDVKMKEKGDIPEGYSVSREKKERFSLILESASTNQTSMYLCALSAVPGRETQYFGPGTRLLVL.

This clone was seen a single time. The chain carries TRBV30 and TRBJ1-2; D might be TRBD1 (5 bases). The CDR3 runs 13 residues. Germline V lookup: CDR1 GTSNPN, CDR2 SVGIG (reference sequence). Trimming removed 1 base from V and 4 bases from J, with 10 bases in between. This chain's CDR3 is CAWSGGDLYGYTF. CDR3 sequence (DNA): TGTGCCTGGAGTGGGGGGGACCTCTATGGCTACACCTTC.

The rearrangement joins TRBV27 to TRBJ1-2; D might be TRBD1 (6 bases). The CDR3 totals 17 residues. Germline assignment: CDR1 MNHEY and CDR2 SMNVEV (reference sequence). The V end lost 4 bases, the J end lost 4 bases, and 22 bases lay between the germline ends. CDR3 DNA sequence: TGTGCCAGCAGTTCCAGCCCTTTCGGACAGAACTTCTATGGCTACACCTTC. Protein sequence: CASSSSPFGQNFYGYTF.

This clone appeared once. Its ends do not fully match the called genes, so a read error is possible. This chain joins TRBV7-9 and TRBJ1-1, with TRBD1 identical over 8 bases. This CDR3 is 14 amino acids long. Looked up from germline, CDR1 is SEHNR and CDR2 is FQNEAQ (reference sequence). CDR3 in amino acids: CSSSLQGVGTEAFF. The CDR3, as DNA: TGTTCCAGCAGCTTACAGGGGGTAGGGACTGAAGCTTTCTTT.

The chain joins TRBV6-6 to TRBJ1-2; 10 nucleotides match TRBD1. Germline V lookup: CDR1 MNHNY, CDR2 SVGAGI (reference sequence). There are 14 residues in the CDR3. The trim removed 2 bases at V and 8 bases at J, leaving 5 bases unmatched. The CDR3: CASSYRDRGEGYTF. The CDR3 bases are TGTGCCAGCAGTTACCGGGACAGGGGTGAGGGCTACACCTTC.

The chain carries TRBV28 and TRBJ2-1; 11 bases are a match to TRBD1. The CDR3 covers 15 residues. The germline V gene encodes CDR1 MDHEN and CDR2 SYDVKM. V was clipped by 7 bases and J by 10 bases; unmatched bases: 12. In DNA, the CDR3 is TGTGCCAGCACGTCGGACGGGACAGGGGGTAGGGAGCAGTTCTTC. It codes for CASTSDGTGGREQFF.

This chain uses TRBV5-4 with TRBJ2-7; the match to TRBD1 covers 8 bases. Germline V gene data show CDR1 as SGHNT and CDR2 as YYREEE (reference sequence). The trim removed 2 bases at V and 0 bases at J, leaving 7 bases unmatched. This CDR3 has 16 amino acids. The CDR3 reads CASSLLAGTGSYEQYF. Here the CDR3 DNA reads TGTGCCAGCAGCTTATTGGCCGGGACAGGCTCCTACGAGCAGTACTTC.